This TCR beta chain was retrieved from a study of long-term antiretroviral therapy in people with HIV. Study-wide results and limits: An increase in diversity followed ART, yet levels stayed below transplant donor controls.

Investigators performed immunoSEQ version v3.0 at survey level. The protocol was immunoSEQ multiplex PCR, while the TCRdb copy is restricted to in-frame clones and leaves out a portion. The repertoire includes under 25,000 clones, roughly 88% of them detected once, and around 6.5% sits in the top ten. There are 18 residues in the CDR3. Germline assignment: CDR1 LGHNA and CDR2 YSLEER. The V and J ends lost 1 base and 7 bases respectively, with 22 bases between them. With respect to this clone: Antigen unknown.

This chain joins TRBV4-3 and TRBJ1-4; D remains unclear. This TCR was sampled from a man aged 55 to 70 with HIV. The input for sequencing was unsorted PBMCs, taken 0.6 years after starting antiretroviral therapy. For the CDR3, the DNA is TGCGCCAGCAGCCAAGTAACCGGGAATTATGGTCTATTTGAAAAACTGTTTTTT. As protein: CASSQVTGNYGLFEKLFF.